One sample yielded the 3 T cell receptor beta chains listed below, sequenced in a study of blood T cells in healthy people across ages. Using a J-beta primer mix together with a sample-barcoded 5' primer, a second PCR was run for roughly 7 to 12 cycles. TCRdb processed the 5' RACE reads anew with MiXCR; each CDR3 protein has one entry. The data hold about 1.8 million distinct CDR3 sequences, with 49% observed a single time. The sequenced sample consisted of blood. These receptors all stem from a woman in her forties in good health.

The chain recombines TRBV5-1 with TRBJ2-4, with no clear D. The J call could be wrong; TRBJ2-7 is a better fit for the DNA end. The CDR3 has 12 amino acids. Germline assignment: CDR1 SGHRS and CDR2 YFSETQ. CDR3 sequence: CASAKNSYEQYF. Here the CDR3 DNA reads TGCGCCAGCGCTAAAAACTCCTACGAGCAGTACTTC.

With regard to this clonotype: This may come from a read error, since a much larger clone is one base off. V usage is TRBV6-2 or TRBV6-3 and J usage is TRBJ1-5, with D perhaps TRBD1 (5 bases). The CDR3 is made up of 18 amino acids. CDR1 and CDR2 from the germline V gene are MNHEY and SVGEGT. The CDR3 loop is CASSYGTGKPYSNRPQHF. DNA for the CDR3: TGTGCCAGCAGTTACGGGACGGGCAAACCTTATAGCAATCGGCCCCAGCATTTT.

The V gene is TRBV25-1, the J gene TRBJ1-2; 8 nucleotides align to TRBD1. The CDR3 runs 15 residues. Germline values: CDR1 MGHDK, CDR2 SYGVNS. The trim removed 1 base at V and 8 bases at J, leaving 9 bases unmatched. In DNA, the CDR3 is TGTGCCAGCAGTGAATGGATACAGGGGGTTGGGGGCTACACCTTC. It yields the protein CASSEWIQGVGGYTF.